A single sample is the source of the 5 T cell receptor beta chains below, sequenced in a study of T cell responses to AZD1222 COVID-19 vaccine. The data were produced by immunoSEQ multiplex PCR, yet TCRdb's version contains in-frame clones alone and is incomplete. The profile shows 120,000 to 150,000 clones, about nine tenths of them singletons. The material was peripheral blood, obtained on day 0 of AZD1222 vaccination. The source is an adult in good health.

The chain employs TRBV7-9 and TRBJ2-1; the match to TRBD2 covers 13 bases. The CDR3 covers 15 residues. Per germline, CDR1 SEHNR and CDR2 FQNEAQ (reference sequence). V shed 4 bases and J 8 bases; nucleotides not matched to a gene: 5. CDR3 bases: TGTGCCAGCAGCTCCCGTACTAGCGGGAGGGATGAGCAGTTCTTC. Its protein product is CASSSRTSGRDEQFF.

V usage is TRBV9 and J usage is TRBJ2-3; D may match TRBD1 or TRBD2 (5 bases each). CDR1 and CDR2 from the germline V gene are SGDLS and YYNGEE. V was pared by 4 bases and J by 2 bases, with 14 bases between. The CDR3 is made up of 15 amino acids. CDR3 sequence reads: CASSQLWDHTDTQYF. For the CDR3, the DNA is TGTGCCAGCAGCCAACTTTGGGACCACACAGATACGCAGTATTTT.

The chain is built from TRBV2 and TRBJ1-6; D may be TRBD1 (5 bases). The germline gives CDR1 SNHLY, CDR2 FYNNEI. There are 13 residues in the CDR3. V was pared by 6 bases and J by 8 bases, with 11 bases between. CDR3 nucleotide sequence: TGTGCCAGCAGCATCCAGGGAGATTCACCCCTCCACTTT. Translated: CASSIQGDSPLHF.

This clone was seen more than once but under ten times. Other DNA sequences in this specimen translate into the identical CDR3. The chain recombines TRBV7-9 with TRBJ1-6; 10 bases map to TRBD1. The CDR3 is 16 amino acids. In germline, CDR1 is SEHNR, CDR2 FQNEAQ (reference sequence). J lost 3 bases, V lost 4 bases, and 3 bases had no gene match. For the CDR3, the DNA is TGTGCCAGCAGCTCGGGACAGGGGTTCTATAATTCACCCCTCCACTTT. This codes for CASSSGQGFYNSPLHF.

This chain uses TRBV7-2 with TRBJ2-3; D gene unclear. Germline V gives CDR1 SGHTA, CDR2 FQGNSA. The CDR3 sequence is 13 residues long. The V end lost 4 bases, the J end lost 1 base, and 6 bases lay between the germline ends. The CDR3: CASSSSRTDTQYF. In nucleotides, the CDR3 is TGTGCCAGCAGCTCCTCCCGCACAGATACGCAGTATTTT.